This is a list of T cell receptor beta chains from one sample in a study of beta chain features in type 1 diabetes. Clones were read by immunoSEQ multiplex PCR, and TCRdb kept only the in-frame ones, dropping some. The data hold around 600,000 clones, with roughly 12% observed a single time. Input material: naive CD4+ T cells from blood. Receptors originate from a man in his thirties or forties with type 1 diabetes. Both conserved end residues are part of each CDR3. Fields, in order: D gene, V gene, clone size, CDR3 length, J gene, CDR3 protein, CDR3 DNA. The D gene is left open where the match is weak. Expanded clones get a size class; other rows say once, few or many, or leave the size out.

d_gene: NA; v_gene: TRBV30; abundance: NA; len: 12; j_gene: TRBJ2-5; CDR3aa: CAWSGAQETQYF; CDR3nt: TGTGCCTGGAGTGGTGCACAAGAGACCCAGTACTTC
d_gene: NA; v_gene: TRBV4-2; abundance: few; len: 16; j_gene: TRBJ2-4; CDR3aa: CASSQEGTLAKNIQYF; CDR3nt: TGTGCCAGCAGCCAGGAAGGGACGCTAGCCAAAAACATTCAGTACTTC
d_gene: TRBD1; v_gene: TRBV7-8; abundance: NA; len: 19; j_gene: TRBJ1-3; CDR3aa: CASSLSPGQGKPGGNTIYF; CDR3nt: TGTGCCAGCAGCTTGTCCCCGGGACAGGGAAAGCCAGGGGGAAACACCATATATTTT
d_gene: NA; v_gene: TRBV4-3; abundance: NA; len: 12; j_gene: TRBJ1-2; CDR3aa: CASSQDRAGYTF; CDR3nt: TGCGCCAGCAGCCAAGACAGGGCTGGCTACACCTTC
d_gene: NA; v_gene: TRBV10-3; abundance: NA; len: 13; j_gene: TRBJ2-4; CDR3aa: CAISEGLTNIQYF; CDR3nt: TGTGCCATCAGTGAGGGGCTTACAAACATTCAGTACTTC
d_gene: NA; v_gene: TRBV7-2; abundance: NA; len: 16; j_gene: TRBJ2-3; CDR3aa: CASSFNGGAISDTQYF; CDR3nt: TGTGCCAGCAGCTTTAATGGGGGGGCCATTTCAGATACGCAGTATTTT
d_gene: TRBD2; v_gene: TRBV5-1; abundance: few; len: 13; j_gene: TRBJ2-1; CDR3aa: CASGPLGGNEQFF; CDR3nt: TGCGCCAGCGGGCCACTCGGGGGGAATGAGCAGTTCTTC
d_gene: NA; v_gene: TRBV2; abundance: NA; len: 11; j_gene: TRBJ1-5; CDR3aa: CASSEGGPQHF; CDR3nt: TGTGCCAGCAGTGAAGGGGGGCCCCAGCATTTT
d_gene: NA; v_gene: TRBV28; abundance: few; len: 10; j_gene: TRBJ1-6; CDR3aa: CATGASPLHF; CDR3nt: TGTGCCACCGGGGCTTCACCCCTCCACTTT
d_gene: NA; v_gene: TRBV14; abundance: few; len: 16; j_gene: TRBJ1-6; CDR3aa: CASSQAGQAGNSPLHF; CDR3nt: TGTGCCAGCAGCCAAGCTGGCCAGGCGGGTAATTCACCCCTCCACTTT
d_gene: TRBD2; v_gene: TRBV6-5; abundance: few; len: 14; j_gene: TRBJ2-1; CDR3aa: CASSSYSREGEQFF; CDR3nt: TGTGCCAGCAGTTCGTATAGTAGGGAGGGCGAGCAGTTCTTC
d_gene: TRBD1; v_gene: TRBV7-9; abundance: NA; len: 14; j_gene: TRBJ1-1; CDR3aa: CASSPRTGTVEAFF; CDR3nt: TGTGCCAGCAGCCCGAGGACAGGGACCGTTGAAGCTTTCTTT
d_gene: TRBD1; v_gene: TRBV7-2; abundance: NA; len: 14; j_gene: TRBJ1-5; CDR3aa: CASSTQGGNQPQHF; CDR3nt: TGTGCCAGCAGCACCCAGGGGGGCAATCAGCCCCAGCATTTT
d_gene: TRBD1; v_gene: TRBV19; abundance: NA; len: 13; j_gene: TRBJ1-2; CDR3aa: CASSDRGLYGYTF; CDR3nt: TGTGCCAGTAGCGACAGGGGACTCTATGGCTACACCTTC
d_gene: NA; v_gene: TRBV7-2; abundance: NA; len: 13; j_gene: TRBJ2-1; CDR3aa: CASSLAGSDEQFF; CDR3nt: TGTGCCAGCAGCCTTGCCGGGTCCGATGAGCAGTTCTTC
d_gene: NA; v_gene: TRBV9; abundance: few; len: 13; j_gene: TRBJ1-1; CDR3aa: CASSVELNTEAFF; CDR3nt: TGTGCCAGCAGCGTAGAGCTGAACACTGAAGCTTTCTTT
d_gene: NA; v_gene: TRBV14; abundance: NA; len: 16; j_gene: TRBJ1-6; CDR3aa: CASRVSGGGGNSPLHF; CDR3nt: TGTGCCAGCAGGGTCTCTGGCGGGGGTGGTAATTCACCCCTCCACTTT
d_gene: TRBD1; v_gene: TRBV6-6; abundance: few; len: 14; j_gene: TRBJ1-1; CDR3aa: CASSIQGKNTEAFF; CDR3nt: TGTGCCAGCAGCATACAGGGGAAGAACACTGAAGCTTTCTTT
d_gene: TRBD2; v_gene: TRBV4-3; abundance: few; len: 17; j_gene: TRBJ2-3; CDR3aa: CASSQGLLAGGGNTQYF; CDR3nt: TGCGCCAGCAGCCAAGGTCTCCTAGCGGGGGGTGGGAATACGCAGTATTTT
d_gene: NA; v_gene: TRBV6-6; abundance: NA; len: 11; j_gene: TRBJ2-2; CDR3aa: CASSFTGELFF; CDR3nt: TGTGCCAGCAGTTTCACCGGGGAGCTGTTTTTT
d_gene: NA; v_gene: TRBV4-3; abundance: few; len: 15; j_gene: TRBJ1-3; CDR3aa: CASSQDFTAGNTIYF; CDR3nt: TGCGCCAGCAGCCAAGATTTTACAGCAGGAAACACCATATATTTT
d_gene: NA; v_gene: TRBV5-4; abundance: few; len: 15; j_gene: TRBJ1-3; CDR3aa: CASSPGGSVRNTIYF; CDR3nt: TGTGCCAGCAGCCCTGGAGGGAGCGTGAGAAACACCATATATTTT
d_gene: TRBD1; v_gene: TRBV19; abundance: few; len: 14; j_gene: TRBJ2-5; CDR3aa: CASSYNRGQETQYF; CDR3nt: TGTGCCAGTAGCTACAACAGGGGTCAAGAGACCCAGTACTTC
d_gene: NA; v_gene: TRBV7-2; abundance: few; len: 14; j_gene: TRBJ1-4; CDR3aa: CASSIGGTNEKLFF; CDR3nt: TGTGCCAGCAGTATAGGAGGAACTAATGAAAAACTGTTTTTT
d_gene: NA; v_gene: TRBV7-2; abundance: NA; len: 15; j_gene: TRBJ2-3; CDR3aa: CASRPPGASTDTQYF; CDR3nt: TGTGCCAGCCGACCCCCGGGGGCCAGCACAGATACGCAGTATTTT
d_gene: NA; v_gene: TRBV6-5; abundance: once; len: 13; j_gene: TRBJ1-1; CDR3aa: CASSYAKNTEAFF; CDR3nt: TGTGCCAGCAGTTACGCGAAAAACACTGAAGCTTTCTTT
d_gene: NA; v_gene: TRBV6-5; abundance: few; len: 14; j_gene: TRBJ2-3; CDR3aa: CASSPRTSTDTQYF; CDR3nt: TGTGCCAGCAGCCCCCGGACTAGCACAGATACGCAGTATTTT
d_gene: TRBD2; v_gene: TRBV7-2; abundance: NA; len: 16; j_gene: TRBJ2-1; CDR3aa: CASSSHGGATYNEQFF; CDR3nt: TGTGCCAGCAGCTCGCACGGGGGGGCGACGTACAATGAGCAGTTCTTC
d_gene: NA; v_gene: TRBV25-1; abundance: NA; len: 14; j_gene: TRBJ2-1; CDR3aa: CASSDPGHNNEQFF; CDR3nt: TGTGCCAGCAGTGATCCCGGACACAACAATGAGCAGTTCTTC
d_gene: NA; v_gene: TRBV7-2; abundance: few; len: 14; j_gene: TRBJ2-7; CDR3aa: CASSLGHSSYEQYF; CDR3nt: TGTGCCAGCAGCTTGGGACACAGCTCCTACGAGCAGTACTTC
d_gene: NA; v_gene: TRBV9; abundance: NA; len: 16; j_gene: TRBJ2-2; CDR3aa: CASSVGLALNTGELFF; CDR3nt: TGTGCCAGCAGCGTAGGTCTAGCTTTAAACACCGGGGAGCTGTTTTTT
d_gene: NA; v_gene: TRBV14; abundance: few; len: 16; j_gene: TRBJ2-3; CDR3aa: CASSQVGGDNTDTQYF; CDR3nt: TGTGCCAGCAGCCAAGTCGGTGGGGACAACACAGATACGCAGTATTTT
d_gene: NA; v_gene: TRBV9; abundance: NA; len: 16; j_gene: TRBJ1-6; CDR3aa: CASSVLADPYNSPLHF; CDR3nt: TGTGCCAGCAGCGTACTAGCGGACCCCTATAATTCACCCCTCCACTTT
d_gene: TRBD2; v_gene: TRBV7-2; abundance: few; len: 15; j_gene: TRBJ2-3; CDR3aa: CASSPTSGGPDTQYF; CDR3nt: TGTGCCAGCAGCCCGACTAGCGGGGGGCCGGATACGCAGTATTTT
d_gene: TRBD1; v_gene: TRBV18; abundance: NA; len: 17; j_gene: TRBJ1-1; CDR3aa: CASSPRDREPRNTEAFF; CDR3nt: TGTGCCAGCTCACCACGGGACAGGGAACCAAGGAACACTGAAGCTTTCTTT
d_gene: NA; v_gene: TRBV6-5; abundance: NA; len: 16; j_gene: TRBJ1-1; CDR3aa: CASSSAPGGVRTEAFF; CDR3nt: TGTGCCAGCAGTTCCGCTCCCGGAGGGGTGAGAACTGAAGCTTTCTTT
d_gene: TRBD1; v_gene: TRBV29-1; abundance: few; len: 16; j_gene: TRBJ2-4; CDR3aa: CSVSLLTGVAKNIQYF; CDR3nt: TGCAGCGTCTCGCTCTTGACAGGGGTAGCCAAAAACATTCAGTACTTC
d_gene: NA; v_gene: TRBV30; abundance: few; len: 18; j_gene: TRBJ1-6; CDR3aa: CAWSVMASSSSYNSPLHF; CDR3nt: TGTGCCTGGAGTGTAATGGCCAGCTCTAGCTCCTATAATTCACCCCTCCACTTT
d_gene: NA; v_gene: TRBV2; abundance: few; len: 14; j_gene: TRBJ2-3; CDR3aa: CASQWGTNTDTQYF; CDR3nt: TGTGCCAGCCAGTGGGGCACCAACACAGATACGCAGTATTTT
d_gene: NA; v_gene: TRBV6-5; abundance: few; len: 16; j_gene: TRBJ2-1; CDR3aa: CASSYTGQDVYNEQFF; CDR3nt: TGTGCCAGCAGTTATACAGGGCAGGACGTCTACAATGAGCAGTTCTTC
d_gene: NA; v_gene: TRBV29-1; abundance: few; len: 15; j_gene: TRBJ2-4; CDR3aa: CSVAQGLQAKNIQYF; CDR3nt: TGCAGCGTTGCACAGGGTCTCCAAGCCAAAAACATTCAGTACTTC